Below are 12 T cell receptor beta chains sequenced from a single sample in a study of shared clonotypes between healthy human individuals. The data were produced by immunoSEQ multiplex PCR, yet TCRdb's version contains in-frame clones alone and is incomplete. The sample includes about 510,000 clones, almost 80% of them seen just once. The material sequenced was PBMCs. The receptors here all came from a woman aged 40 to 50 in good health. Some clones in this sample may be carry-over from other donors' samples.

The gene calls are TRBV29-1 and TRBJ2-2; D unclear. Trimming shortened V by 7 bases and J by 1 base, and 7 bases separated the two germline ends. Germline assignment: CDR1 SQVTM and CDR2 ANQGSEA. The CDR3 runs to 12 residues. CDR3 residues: CSAGGNTGELFF. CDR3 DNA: TGCAGCGCTGGTGGGAACACCGGGGAGCTGTTTTTT.

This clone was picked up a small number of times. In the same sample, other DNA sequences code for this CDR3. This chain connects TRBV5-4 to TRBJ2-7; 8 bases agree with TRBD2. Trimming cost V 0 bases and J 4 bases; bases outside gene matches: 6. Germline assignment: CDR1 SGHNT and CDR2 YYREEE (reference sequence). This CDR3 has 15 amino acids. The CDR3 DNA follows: TGTGCCAGCAGCTTGGCCCTAGCGGGTGGTTACGAGCAGTACTTC. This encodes CASSLALAGGYEQYF.

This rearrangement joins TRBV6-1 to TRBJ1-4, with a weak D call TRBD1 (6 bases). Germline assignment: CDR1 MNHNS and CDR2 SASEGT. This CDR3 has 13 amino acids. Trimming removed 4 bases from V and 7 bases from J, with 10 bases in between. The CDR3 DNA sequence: TGTGCCAGCAGTGTACAGGGCGGTGAAAAACTGTTTTTT. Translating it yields CASSVQGGEKLFF.

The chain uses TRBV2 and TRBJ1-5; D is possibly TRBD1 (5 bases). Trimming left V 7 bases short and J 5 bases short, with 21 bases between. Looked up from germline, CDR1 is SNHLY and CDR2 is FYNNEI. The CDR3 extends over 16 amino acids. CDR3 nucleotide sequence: TGTGCCAGCACCCCGACAGTTTTTAGCGTCCATCAGCCCCAGCATTTT. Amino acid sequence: CASTPTVFSVHQPQHF. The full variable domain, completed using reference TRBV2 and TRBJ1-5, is EPEVTQTPSHQVTQMGQEVILRCVPISNHLYFYWYRQILGQKVEFLVSFYNNEISEKSEIFDDQFSVERPDGSNFTLKIRSTKLEDSAMYFCASTPTVFSVHQPQHFGDGTRLSIL.

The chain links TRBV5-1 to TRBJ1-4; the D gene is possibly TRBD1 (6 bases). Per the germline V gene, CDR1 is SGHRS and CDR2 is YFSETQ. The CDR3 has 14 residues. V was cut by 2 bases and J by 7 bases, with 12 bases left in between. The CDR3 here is CASSFGGQSEKLFF. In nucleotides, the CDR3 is TGCGCCAGCAGCTTCGGGGGGCAGAGTGAAAAACTGTTTTTT.

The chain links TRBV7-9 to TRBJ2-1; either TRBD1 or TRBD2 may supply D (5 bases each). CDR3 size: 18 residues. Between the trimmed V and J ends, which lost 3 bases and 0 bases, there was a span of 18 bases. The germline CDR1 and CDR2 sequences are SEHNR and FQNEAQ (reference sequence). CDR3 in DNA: TGTGCCAGCAGCTTTCTGGTTTCCGGGACGAGCTCCTACAATGAGCAGTTCTTC. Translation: CASSFLVSGTSSYNEQFF.

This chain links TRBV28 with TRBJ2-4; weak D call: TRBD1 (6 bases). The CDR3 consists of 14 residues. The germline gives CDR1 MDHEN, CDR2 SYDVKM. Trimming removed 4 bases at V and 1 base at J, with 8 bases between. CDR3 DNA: TGTGCCAGCAGTTGGGGGCTCGCCAAAAACATTCAGTACTTC. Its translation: CASSWGLAKNIQYF.

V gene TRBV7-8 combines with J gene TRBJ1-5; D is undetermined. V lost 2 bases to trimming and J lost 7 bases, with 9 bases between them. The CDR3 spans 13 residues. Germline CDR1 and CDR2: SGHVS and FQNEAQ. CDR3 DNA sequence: TGTGCCAGCAGCTTAAATTCGGGCCAGCCCCAGCATTTT. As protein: CASSLNSGQPQHF.

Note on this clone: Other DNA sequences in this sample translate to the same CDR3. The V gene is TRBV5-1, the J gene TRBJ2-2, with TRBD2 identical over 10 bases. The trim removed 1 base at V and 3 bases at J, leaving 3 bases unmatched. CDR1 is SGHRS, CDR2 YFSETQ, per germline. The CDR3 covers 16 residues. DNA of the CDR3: TGCGCCAGCAGCTTGCGGACTAGCGGTGACACCGGGGAGCTGTTTTTT. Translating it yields CASSLRTSGDTGELFF.

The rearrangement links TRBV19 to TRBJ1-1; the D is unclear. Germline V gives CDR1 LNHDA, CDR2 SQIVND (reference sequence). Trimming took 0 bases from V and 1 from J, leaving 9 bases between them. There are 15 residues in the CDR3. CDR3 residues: CASSIDPNPNTEAFF. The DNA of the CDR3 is TGTGCCAGTAGTATAGATCCGAACCCGAACACTGAAGCTTTCTTT.

The CDR3 nucleotides read TGCGCCAGCAGCTTGGATACGACAAGGCAGTTCTTC. Translation gives CASSLDTTRQFF. The chain employs TRBV5-1 and TRBJ2-1; D ambiguous. V was cut by 0 bases and J by 12 bases, with 10 bases left in between. Germline V gene data show CDR1 as SGHRS and CDR2 as YFSETQ. The CDR3 has 12 amino acids.

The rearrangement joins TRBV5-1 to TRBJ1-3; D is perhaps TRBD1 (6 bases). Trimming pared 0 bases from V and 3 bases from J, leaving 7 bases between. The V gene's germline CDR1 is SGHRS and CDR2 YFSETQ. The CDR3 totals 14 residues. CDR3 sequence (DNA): TGCGCCAGCAGCTTGGCAGGGGTTGGAAACACCATATATTTT. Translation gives CASSLAGVGNTIYF.